This note documents a single T cell receptor (beta chain) sequence. The specificity of this receptor is unknown. Base qualities are missing; no much larger clone stands one base away. The sample originates from a study of blood T cell repertoires in COVID-19 (dated by TCRdb to between 2020 and 2021). Regarding the study in general: Samples from collaborators originated in the United States, Italy and Spain and spanned both the acute and convalescent phases of COVID-19. The prospective study material was composed of cDNA or gDNA derived from T cells, B-cell-depleted T cells, or PBMCs. Subjects who had been exposed to COVID-19, were actively infected with it, or had recovered from it provided the deeply sampled blood TCRbeta repertoires that made up the dataset. The repertoires were released in a freely available public database intended as a resource for research on the immune response to SARS-CoV-2. The samples were drawn from two sources: the first 160 participants of the ongoing ImmuneRACE study, and 1,000 to 1,500 subjects contributed by 6 global collaborators. The sample metadata nearly always contained a de-identified subject ID, COVID-19 status, age in years and sex. Where HLA class I and class II types were available, the types were taken from metadata supplied by the sample provider, not from assay-based typing.

What the study reported, not specific to this receptor: The amount of clinical and demographic metadata varied by source and participant and was provided uncurated.

Enrolling through a virtual design, the prospective study's participants ranged in age from roughly 18 to 95 years and lived across around 25 United States geographic areas. In the prospective study, participants were assigned to cohorts based on the clinical history participants reported in a screening survey and a study questionnaire. Recovered participants in ImmuneRACE Cohort 3 were defined by two consecutive negative NP/OP PCR tests, clearance by a healthcare professional, or resolution of symptoms. In the prospective study, mobile phlebotomists collected whole blood, serum and a nasopharyngeal or oropharyngeal swab from each participant. Participants in the prospective study had the option to provide additional blood draws and questionnaires over a 2-month period. Before DNA extraction, prospective study blood samples were shipped either frozen or at room temperature. The immunoSEQ Assay, a bias-controlled multiplex PCR, was used to amplify TCRbeta CDR3 regions from genomic DNA. The paper's processing steps were these. Within the assay, amplification of reference gene primers was used to estimate how many nucleated cells each sample contained. To quantify the absolute abundance of each unique TCRbeta CDR3 rearrangement, sequence reads were collapsed and filtered. For each sample, productive Simpson clonality was calculated as the square root of Simpson's diversity index over productive rearrangements. What TCRdb holds here is the immuneACCESS table cut down to in-frame rearrangements. Part of the clones is not present; checked against another copy, under half of the missing clones reflect an unresolved V gene, and the others are unexplained. That table supplies the V and J calls and clone size; D and trimming were determined from the DNA. The sample includes some 260,000 clones, with under 90% observed a single time. About 1.7% of the sample is in the top ten clones.

The germline V gene yields SNHLY for CDR1 and FYNNEI for CDR2. After removal of 10 bases from V and 0 bases from J, the junction retains 6 bases not matched to a gene. From its cysteine to its phenylalanine, the CDR3 spans 14 amino acids. This entry keeps only the CDR3 DNA: 42 bases, framed from base 1. The receptor comes from a man aged 35 to 55 who had recovered from COVID-19. The rearranged segments are TRBV2 and TRBJ2-1; 7 nucleotides in the junction match TRBD2. Sequenced input: PBMCs or T cells enriched from blood (not recorded which). In nucleotides, the sequence is TGTGCCACCGTAGCGGGCAGCTCCTACAATGAGCAGTTCTTC. Translation gives CATVAGSSYNEQFF.